This T cell receptor (beta chain) was recorded in a study of OX40 agonist ivuxolimab in advanced cancers. Study context: A male proportion of about 84% was recorded, with mean age approximately 64 years and range roughly 20 to 90. A history of anti-PD-1, anti-PD-L1 or anti-CTLA-4 therapy was acceptable, and 40% to 45% had some.

A note on this clone: The antigen remains unidentified.

V was cut by 7 bases and J by 6 bases, with 20 bases left in between. The CDR3 sequence is 15 residues long. CDR1 and CDR2 from the germline V gene are SGHTA and FQGNSA. Libraries were prepared by immunoSEQ multiplex PCR; TCRdb keeps only in-frame clonotypes and omits some of them. The sample consists of some 100,000 clones, around 84% of them appearing once. Regarding the study as a whole: CD4+ and CD8+ T cells in blood underwent clonal expansion by week 6 at 0.1 to 3.0 mg/kg.

The chain combines TRBV7-2 with TRBJ2-3; the D is unclear. The starting material was CD4+ or CD8+ T cells sorted from blood, obtained in a trial of the OX40 agonist ivuxolimab. The source is an adult with an advanced solid tumor such as melanoma, head and neck, liver or kidney cancer. The DNA of the CDR3 is TGTGCCAGCACCGCTGTTAGCCTAGGCTGGGATACGCAGTATTTT. It translates to CASTAVSLGWDTQYF.